This T cell receptor (beta chain) appears in the sequencing data of a study of cytomegalovirus exposure and HLA in healthy donors. Study context: A prior study identified 117 million unique TCR beta sequences from roughly 180 million T cells. Points from the study as a whole: Reports credit the classifier with highly specific, highly sensitive diagnosis of cytomegalovirus status.

Primers included in the PCR were 60 Vbeta and 13 Jbeta primers. Sequenced by immunoSEQ multiplex PCR; TCRdb stores in-frame clones only, minus some. The table lists 150,000 to 200,000 clones, roughly 75% of them singletons, with 1% in the top ten. As for the donors, each was a healthy bone marrow donor. The CDR3 totals 15 residues. Trimming left V 4 bases short and J 5 bases short, with 16 bases between. Germline V gene sequence: CDR1 SGHNT, CDR2 YYREEE (reference sequence). Points on this clone: What it binds is unknown.

The source of this sequence is a woman aged 50 to 60 in good health and CMV-seropositive. The sequenced sample consisted of PBMCs. The chain uses TRBV5-4 and TRBJ1-5; TRBD1 might be the D (5 bases). In DNA, the CDR3 is TGTGCCAGCAGCGCCCGACAGATACTCTATCAGCCCCAGCATTTT. Translated: CASSARQILYQPQHF. The full variable domain, with the rest looked up from reference TRBV5-4 and TRBJ1-5, is ETGVTQSPTHLIKTRGQQVTLRCSSQSGHNTVSWYQQALGQGPQFIFQYYREEENGRGNFPPRFSGLQFPNYSSELNVNALELDDSALYLCASSARQILYQPQHFGDGTRLSIL.